This T cell receptor beta chain was identified during a study of shared clonotypes between healthy human individuals. Sequencing was performed with immunoSEQ multiplex PCR; in TCRdb, only in-frame clones are kept and a portion is missing. The sample contains roughly 1,600,000 clones, around 98.5% of which appear only once. CDR3 length: 16 amino acids. The germline V gene has CDR1 LNHNV and CDR2 YYDKDF (reference sequence). Trimming took 3 bases from V and 0 from J, leaving 15 bases between them. The sample consisted of naive CD4+ T cells sorted from blood. Subset in this sample: CD45RA+ positively selected. The chain joins TRBV15 to TRBJ2-7; possibly TRBD1 or TRBD2 for D (5 bases each). The receptor was derived from a young man in good health. CDR3: CATSRGPDSPSYEQYF. The DNA of the CDR3 is TGTGCCACCAGCAGGGGACCCGACTCCCCCTCCTACGAGCAGTACTTC.